These 32 T cell receptor beta chains came from one sample sequenced in a study of breast tumors, draining lymph nodes, adjacent tissues. MiXCR, run by TCRdb on the multiplex PCR reads, gives a single entry per CDR3 protein. The table has about 130,000 distinct CDR3 sequences, 21% seen once. Breast cancer patients provided tissue from their axillary draining lymph nodes. Sequencing used axillary lymph node tissue. The receptors were sampled from a female donor with breast cancer. Some clones in this sample may be carry-over from other donors' samples.

This clonotype was found many times. The chain carries TRBV6-2 or TRBV6-3 and TRBJ1-2; 10 positions match TRBD1. Germline V gene sequence: CDR1 MNHEY, CDR2 SVGEGT. This CDR3 has 14 residues. V lost 5 bases and J lost 8; bases outside the gene matches: 8. The CDR3 DNA reads TGTGCCAGCAGTCTTCCGGGACAGGGGCTCGGCTACACCTTC. Translating it yields CASSLPGQGLGYTF.

This clonotype was picked up many times. The chain combines TRBV4-1 with TRBJ1-4; no definite D call. Germline loops: CDR1 MGHRA, CDR2 YSYEKL. This CDR3 has 15 amino acids. The V gene lost 0 bases and the J gene lost 2 bases, with 7 bases spanning the gap. CDR3 bases: TGCGCCAGCAGCCAAGAAGGTTTTACTAATGAAAAACTGTTTTTT. It specifies CASSQEGFTNEKLFF.

This clonotype was seen at least ten times. The V and J genes are TRBV15 and TRBJ2-1, with 9 bases identical to TRBD2. V dropped 3 bases and J dropped 10; count of bases not matched to a gene: 7. Germline loops: CDR1 LNHNV, CDR2 YYDKDF (reference sequence). This CDR3 is 14 amino acids long. The CDR3 region is CATSRSLAGKEQFF. As DNA, the CDR3 is TGTGCCACCAGCAGGAGCCTAGCGGGAAAAGAGCAGTTCTTC.

There are many counts of this clonotype. The V and J genes are TRBV6-1 and TRBJ2-3; the match to TRBD2 covers 8 bases. The V segment lost 1 base and the J segment 4 bases; nucleotides outside the gene matches: 7. The germline V gene has CDR1 MNHNS and CDR2 SASEGT. The CDR3 is 16 amino acids. CDR3 in DNA: TGTGCCAGCAGTGAAGTGTCTAGCGGGTTGTCAGATACGCAGTATTTT. This codes for CASSEVSSGLSDTQYF.

This clonotype was observed at least ten times. CDR3 in amino acids: CASSVQRSYEQYF. The CDR3 DNA is TGTGCCAGCAGTGTCCAAAGGTCCTACGAGCAGTACTTC. This rearrangement joins TRBV6-1 to TRBJ2-7; D is uncertain. The CDR3 extends over 13 amino acids. Trimming stripped 4 bases from V and 1 base from J, with 8 bases between. Germline CDR1 is MNHNS and CDR2 is SASEGT.

This clonotype was seen ten or more times. V is TRBV30 and J is TRBJ2-2; TRBD2 agrees at 10 bases. Germline V gene data show CDR1 as GTSNPN and CDR2 as SVGIG (reference sequence). The CDR3 is 14 residues long. The V and J ends lost 3 bases and 4 bases, in that order; junction bases with no gene match: 2. CDR3 amino acids: CAWRAGGSTGELFF. CDR3 nucleotides: TGTGCCTGGAGAGCGGGAGGGTCCACCGGGGAGCTGTTTTTT.

V and J are TRBV5-6 and TRBJ2-2; D uncertain. The CDR3 length is 15 residues. V shed 3 bases and J shed 2 bases, with 11 bases lying between them. CDR1 and CDR2 (germline): SGHDT, YYEEEE. Here the CDR3 DNA reads TGTGCCAGCAGCTGGGGATACGGAAACACCGGGGAGCTGTTTTTT. Amino acids: CASSWGYGNTGELFF.

This clonotype was counted a few times. The CDR3 is CASSPPAGRSYNEQFF. The CDR3 DNA sequence: TGTGCCAGCTCACCCCCGGCGGGCCGCTCCTACAATGAGCAGTTCTTC. V gene TRBV18 combines with J gene TRBJ2-1, with a possible D match to TRBD2 (5 bases). CDR3 length: 16 amino acids. Germline V gives CDR1 KGHSH, CDR2 LQKENI. Trimming shortened V by 3 bases and J by 0 bases, and 12 bases separated the two germline ends.

This clonotype appeared many times. V gene TRBV20-1 combines with J gene TRBJ2-3; D call uncertain. Germline V gene data show CDR1 as DFQATT and CDR2 as SNEGSKA (reference sequence). The CDR3 sequence is 13 residues long. Trimming cost V 5 bases and J 6 bases, with 15 bases left between them. DNA of the CDR3: TGCAGTGCTGAGTCCCCCGTGAGGGATACGCAGTATTTT. Protein product: CSAESPVRDTQYF.

As concerns this clonotype: A much more abundant neighbour one base away suggests this may be a read error. The gene calls are TRBV20-1 and TRBJ1-5; the match to TRBD1 covers 9 bases. CDR1 is DFQATT, CDR2 SNEGSKA, per germline (reference sequence). V shed 8 bases, J shed 8 bases, and the junction held 7 bases outside the gene matches. This CDR3 is built from 12 residues. CDR3 nucleotide sequence: TGCAGTTCACAGGGGGCGAGTGAGCCCCAGCATTTT. Amino acid sequence: CSSQGASEPQHF.

The chain recombines TRBV6-5 with TRBJ2-1, with a tentative D call TRBD2 (6 bases). Germline V gene data show CDR1 as MNHEY and CDR2 as SVGAGI. Trimming pared 8 bases from V and 0 bases from J, leaving 14 bases between. This CDR3 has 15 residues. CDR3 sequence reads: CASGPEGPSYNEQFF. The DNA of the CDR3 is TGTGCCAGCGGACCGGAGGGCCCCTCCTACAATGAGCAGTTCTTC.

The chain combines TRBV5-1 with TRBJ2-3; possibly TRBD1 for D (6 bases). CDR3 length: 11 residues. CDR1 is SGHRS and CDR2 is YFSETQ in the germline V gene. Trimming shortened V by 7 bases and J by 8 bases, and 11 bases separated the two germline ends. The CDR3 sequence is CASQLGATQYF. For the CDR3, the DNA is TGCGCCAGCCAACTGGGGGCTACGCAGTATTTT.

There are many counts of this clonotype. This chain connects TRBV5-4 to TRBJ1-6; tentatively, D is TRBD1 (6 bases). The CDR3 has 13 amino acids. With 4 bases removed from V and 14 bases from J, the gap between germline ends came to 16 bases. Looked up from germline, CDR1 is SGHNT and CDR2 is YYREEE (reference sequence). The CDR3 region is CASSPVLEGALHF. The CDR3 DNA reads TGTGCCAGCAGCCCCGTCCTCGAGGGGGCCCTCCACTTT. Supplemented by reference TRBV5-4 and TRBJ1-6, the full variable domain reads ETGVTQSPTHLIKTRGQQVTLRCSSQSGHNTVSWYQQALGQGPQFIFQYYREEENGRGNFPPRFSGLQFPNYSSELNVNALELDDSALYLCASSPVLEGALHFGNGTRLTVT.

This clonotype was seen many times. The chain recombines TRBV11-2 with TRBJ2-5; 15 bases match TRBD2. Germline CDR1 is SGHAT and CDR2 is FQNNGV. This CDR3 region has 17 residues. Unmatched junction bases numbered 5, after V lost 1 base and J lost 5 bases. In DNA, the CDR3 is TGTGCCAGCAGCTTAGGAACGGGACTAGCGGGAGGTGAGACCCAGTACTTC. The encoded protein is CASSLGTGLAGGETQYF.

This clonotype appeared many times. V gene TRBV2 combines with J gene TRBJ2-6; no clear D gene. The CDR3 extends over 14 amino acids. The V gene's germline CDR1 is SNHLY and CDR2 FYNNEI. Trimming shortened V by 6 bases and J by 0 bases, and 6 bases separated the two germline ends. The DNA of the CDR3 is TGTGCCAGCAGAGATCTCTCTGGGGCCAACGTCCTGACTTTC. This translates into CASRDLSGANVLTF.

As for this clonotype: Given a much more abundant clone one base away, this may be a read error. V gene TRBV7-9 combines with J gene TRBJ2-2, with D perhaps assigned TRBD1 or TRBD2 (5 bases each). From germline, CDR1 is SEHNR and CDR2 FQNEAQ (reference sequence). Trimming stripped 3 bases from V and 5 bases from J, with 13 bases between. This CDR3 has 15 residues. As DNA, the CDR3 is TGTGCCAGCAGCTTGGGGGTCCTAGGGACCGGGGAGCTGTTTTTT. It translates to CASSLGVLGTGELFF.

This clonotype showed up many times. This chain uses TRBV28 with TRBJ1-2; D perhaps matches TRBD1 (6 bases). The CDR3 is 13 residues long. With 5 bases removed from V and 4 bases from J, the gap between germline ends came to 11 bases. The germline V gene has CDR1 MDHEN and CDR2 SYDVKM. CDR3 sequence (DNA): TGTGCCAGCAGTGCGGACAGACTCTATGGCTACACCTTC. This encodes CASSADRLYGYTF.

This clonotype was seen at least ten times. V gene TRBV18 combines with J gene TRBJ1-2; TRBD1 might be the D (6 bases). Between the trimmed V and J ends, which lost 3 bases and 4 bases, there was a span of 9 bases. The CDR3 is 13 amino acids. Germline CDR1 is KGHSH and CDR2 is LQKENI. The CDR3 spells CASSPTGLYGYTF. The CDR3 bases are TGTGCCAGCTCACCGACAGGTCTCTATGGCTACACCTTC.

This clonotype was observed many times. The chain couples TRBV7-9 to TRBJ2-7; maybe TRBD1 (6 bases). The CDR3 contains 16 residues. CDR1 and CDR2 (germline): SEHNR, FQNEAQ (reference sequence). Trimming cost V 4 bases and J 7 bases, with 23 bases left between them. The CDR3 bases are TGTGCCAGCAGCTCAGGGCAGGGGTCCCACCCCTTTGAGCAGTACTTC. Encoded protein: CASSSGQGSHPFEQYF.

Many counts were recorded for this clonotype. The chain combines TRBV6-6 with TRBJ2-1; D is ambiguous. CDR1 is MNHNY and CDR2 is SVGAGI in the germline V gene (reference sequence). CDR3 length: 13 amino acids. With 7 bases removed from V and 4 bases from J, the gap between germline ends came to 11 bases. The DNA for the CDR3 is TGTGCCAGCACCCGTACCACATACAATGAGCAGTTCTTC. This sequence encodes CASTRTTYNEQFF.

In this sample, this clonotype turned up many times. V and J are TRBV5-1 and TRBJ2-2; possible D gene TRBD2, 6 bases. CDR3 length: 16 residues. V was pared by 4 bases and J by 5 bases, with 18 bases between. From germline, CDR1 is SGHRS and CDR2 YFSETQ. The DNA for the CDR3 is TGCGCCAGCAGCCCAGTGCAGCGGGCGGGTACCGGGGAGCTGTTTTTT. Encoded protein: CASSPVQRAGTGELFF.

This clonotype was found many times. One junction end does not reproduce the germline sequence, and a read error may be involved. V and J are TRBV2 and TRBJ2-1; TRBD2 is a possible D gene (5 bases). From germline, CDR1 is SNHLY and CDR2 FYNNEI. CDR3 length: 9 residues. The DNA for the CDR3 is TGTGCCAGCAGTGACTTCGGGGTCTTC. This sequence encodes CASSDFGVF.

The table lists this clonotype with many counts. This sequence joins TRBV4-1 and TRBJ2-3; 12 positions match TRBD2. The CDR3 spans 19 residues. Germline CDR1 reads MGHRA; CDR2 reads YSYEKL. With V trimmed by 2 bases and J by 6 bases, 15 bases remained unmatched. The DNA for the CDR3 is TGCGCCAGCAGCCAAAGGGTCCCGGCTAGCGGGAGGGCCGGGGATACGCAGTATTTT. Protein sequence: CASSQRVPASGRAGDTQYF.

Ten or more counts support this clonotype. V and J are TRBV7-3 and TRBJ1-4; D is uncertain. The germline CDR1 and CDR2 sequences are SGHTA and FQGTGA. This CDR3 has 14 residues. The V end lost 2 bases, the J end lost 6 bases, and 10 bases lay between the germline ends. The CDR3 here is CASSLGRADEKLFF. The DNA for the CDR3 is TGTGCCAGCAGCTTAGGTAGGGCAGATGAAAAACTGTTTTTT.

This clonotype was seen repeatedly, ten times or more. This chain connects TRBV7-2 to TRBJ2-2; no definite D call. From germline, CDR1 is SGHTA and CDR2 FQGNSA. V was pared by 1 base and J by 0 bases, with 6 bases between. The CDR3 covers 15 residues. CDR3 sequence: CASSLGLANTGELFF. CDR3 DNA sequence: TGTGCCAGCAGCTTAGGCCTCGCGAACACCGGGGAGCTGTTTTTT.

This clonotype has ten or more counts. The chain employs TRBV28 and TRBJ1-2; D gene ambiguous. CDR1 and CDR2 from the germline V gene are MDHEN and SYDVKM. V shed 2 bases and J shed 1 base, with 14 bases lying between them. The CDR3 runs to 16 residues. The chain's CDR3 is CASSLRMKGNNYGYTF. DNA of the CDR3: TGTGCCAGCAGTTTAAGGATGAAGGGAAATAACTATGGCTACACCTTC.

This clonotype was picked up many times. The V gene is TRBV9, the J gene TRBJ2-7; D possibly corresponds to TRBD2 (5 bases). The V gene lost 4 bases and the J gene lost 0 bases, with 14 bases spanning the gap. The CDR3 contains 15 residues. Per the germline V gene, CDR1 is SGDLS and CDR2 is YYNGEE. Written as DNA, the CDR3 is TGTGCCAGCAGCCCCCTGAGCGGTTCCTCCTACGAGCAGTACTTC. Translated: CASSPLSGSSYEQYF.

This clonotype was detected only a few times. A much bigger clone sits one base away, suggesting this may be a read error. This CDR3 fails to terminate in the conserved phenylalanine or tryptophan, so it likely reflects a read error. DNA for the CDR3: TGTGCCAGCAGTCCGGTCCCTCTAAATGAGCAGTTCCTC. Amino acids: CASSPVPLNEQFL. This chain uses TRBV6-6 with TRBJ2-1; D not resolved. The CDR3 length is 13 residues. Trimming took 5 bases from V and 7 from J, leaving 12 bases between them. The germline CDR1 and CDR2 sequences are MNHNY and SVGAGI (reference sequence).

This clonotype showed up many times. This chain links TRBV4-2 with TRBJ2-5; 7 nucleotides agree with TRBD1. J gave up 0 bases and V 4 bases, and 11 bases lay outside the gene matches. CDR3 length: 17 residues. Germline CDR1 reads LGHNA; CDR2 reads YNFKEQ. CDR3 residues: CASSPILLQGYQETQYF. CDR3 DNA sequence: TGTGCCAGCAGCCCTATCCTCCTACAGGGGTACCAAGAGACCCAGTACTTC.

This clonotype has at least ten counts. The gene calls are TRBV20-1 and TRBJ2-1, with D perhaps given as TRBD1 or TRBD2 (5 bases each). This CDR3 contains 17 residues. Germline CDR1 reads DFQATT; CDR2 reads SNEGSKA (reference sequence). V was pared by 3 bases and J by 8 bases, with 26 bases between. The CDR3, as DNA: TGCAGTGCTAGGGAATCCGGGACCACTAATCCCTTTTATGAGCAGTTCTTC. Translated: CSARESGTTNPFYEQFF.

As for this clonotype: Compared with germline, one end of the junction differs, possibly owing to a read error. The V call is TRBV7-3, the J call TRBJ1-2; D gene ambiguous. Germline loops: CDR1 SGHTA, CDR2 FQGTGA. The CDR3 is made up of 13 amino acids. The chain's CDR3 is CACSLNGVHGYTF. The CDR3 coding sequence is TGTGCCTGCAGCTTAAATGGGGTCCATGGCTACACCTTC. Drawing the rest from reference TRBV7-3 and TRBJ1-2, the complete variable domain is GAGVSQTPSNKVTEKGKYVELRCDPISGHTALYWYRQSLGQGPEFLIYFQGTGAADDSGLPNDRFFAVRPEGSVSTLKIQRTERGDSAVYLCACSLNGVHGYTFGSGTRLTVV.

The chain uses TRBV28 and TRBJ1-1; maybe TRBD1 (5 bases). Germline CDR1 reads MDHEN; CDR2 reads SYDVKM. V dropped 4 bases and J dropped 4 bases, with 16 bases sitting between them. CDR3 length: 15 amino acids. Here the CDR3 reads CASSSPGGYGTEAFF. The CDR3 DNA is TGTGCCAGCAGTTCTCCTGGGGGGTACGGCACTGAAGCTTTCTTT.